These 8 T cell receptor beta chains were sequenced from one sample in a study of vaccination and CD4 T cells after COVID-19. Which antigens these TCRs recognize remains unknown. Cultured CD4+ T cell DNA underwent sequencing with the Oncomine TCR Beta short-read assay. Via MiXCR, TCRdb re-called the PCR reads, giving one row per CDR3 protein. Of about 7,400 distinct CDR3 sequences detected, 37% appear once; the ten largest clones hold roughly 16%. Treatment given: roughly 10-day PBMC culture with coronavirus spike peptide pools or control peptides (ViraFEST assay). Gathered ahead of the COVID-19 pandemic (2011-2018) were the CD4+ T cells of the unexposed donor. Sequenced: CD4+ T cells from blood, cultured in vitro. These receptors came from a human donor in good health.

The sample holds a few counts of this clonotype. V is TRBV2 and J is TRBJ2-5; 8 nucleotides line up with TRBD2. Germline-derived CDR1 and CDR2 are SNHLY and FYNNEI. This CDR3 is 16 amino acids long. V gave up 7 bases and J gave up 5 bases; unmatched junction bases: 15. The DNA of the CDR3 is TGTGCCAGCATCGAGACTCTCGCGGGGGGATATGAGACCCAGTACTTC. This codes for CASIETLAGGYETQYF.

This clonotype was seen only a few times. The chain carries TRBV7-9 and TRBJ2-3; the D is unclear. Trimming left V 5 bases short and J 3 bases short, with 15 bases between. Germline CDR1 SEHNR, CDR2 FQNEAQ (reference sequence). This CDR3 contains 15 residues. The CDR3 loop reads CASSPPRADTDTQYF. The CDR3, as DNA: TGTGCCAGCAGCCCCCCCCGGGCAGATACAGATACGCAGTATTTT.

The chain recombines TRBV2 with TRBJ2-5; D is possibly TRBD2 (5 bases). V shed 6 bases and J shed 4 bases, with 15 bases lying between them. Germline V gene lookup returns CDR1 SNHLY and CDR2 FYNNEI. This CDR3 spans 14 amino acids. CDR3 sequence (DNA): TGTGCCAGCAGCCGAGGGCCCGGTGGAGAGACCCAGTACTTC. It yields the protein CASSRGPGGETQYF.

Only a few counts were recorded for this clonotype. The chain combines TRBV5-1 with TRBJ2-5, with D possibly being TRBD2 (5 bases). The CDR3 totals 16 residues. V was cut by 0 bases and J by 1 base, with 13 bases left in between. Germline values: CDR1 SGHRS, CDR2 YFSETQ. The CDR3 sequence is CASSLALGASQETQYF. The CDR3 DNA reads TGCGCCAGCAGCTTGGCCCTGGGAGCGAGCCAAGAGACCCAGTACTTC.

This clonotype showed up just a few times. The chain recombines TRBV11-3 with TRBJ2-3, with a weak D call TRBD2 (5 bases). This CDR3 contains 15 residues. Trimming stripped 1 base from V and 4 bases from J, with 12 bases between. Per the germline V gene, CDR1 is SGHNT and CDR2 is YENEEA. The CDR3 sequence is CASSLGAGLADTQYF. The CDR3 coding sequence is TGTGCCAGCAGCTTAGGGGCAGGACTCGCAGATACGCAGTATTTT.

This clonotype was counted between two and nine times. This chain links TRBV19 with TRBJ1-5; 7 nucleotides agree with TRBD1. Looked up from germline, CDR1 is LNHDA and CDR2 is SQIVND (reference sequence). The CDR3 spans 17 residues. V was pared by 7 bases and J by 0 bases, with 12 bases of the junction left unmatched. In nucleotides, the CDR3 is TGTGCCAGTACAACCATCAGGGGGGAACATAGCAATCAGCCCCAGCATTTT. This translates into CASTTIRGEHSNQPQHF.

The chain uses TRBV20-1 and TRBJ1-1; D is unclear. Trimming removed 1 base at V and 0 bases at J, with 9 bases between. CDR1 and CDR2 from the germline V gene are DFQATT and SNEGSKA (reference sequence). The CDR3 sequence is 14 residues long. The CDR3 region has the DNA TGCAGTGCTAGAGTAGGCCAGATGAACACTGAAGCTTTCTTT. As protein: CSARVGQMNTEAFF.

The J gene is TRBJ1-6, the V gene TRBV12-3 or TRBV12-4, with D possibly matching TRBD1 (5 bases). This CDR3 is built from 12 residues. Trimming pared 0 bases from V and 15 bases from J, leaving 9 bases between. The CDR3 here is CASSLASGGLHF. The CDR3 region has the DNA TGTGCCAGCAGTTTAGCGTCTGGGGGCCTCCACTTT.